This T cell receptor beta chain is from a study of shared clonotypes between healthy human individuals. Germline V lookup: CDR1 MNHEY, CDR2 SVGAGI. The CDR3 has 15 residues. V shed 6 bases and J 4 bases; nucleotides not matched to a gene: 9. The table lists this clone with a count of one. The unsorted PBMC sample used ten immunoSEQ deep assay plates. TCRdb's table, derived via immunoSEQ multiplex PCR, lists solely in-frame clones and lacks some. Of 550,000 to 600,000 clones in the sample, 70% to 80% were seen once. The study drew all its donors from Caucasian adults living in Nashville, Tennessee. The specimen sequenced was PBMCs. This chain uses TRBV6-5 with TRBJ1-5, with 7 nucleotides matching TRBD1. This TCR was sampled from a woman aged 40-49 years in good health. Some clones in this sample may be carry-over from other donors' samples. CDR3: CASRSNQGGNQPQHF. In DNA form, the CDR3 reads TGTGCCAGCAGATCAAATCAGGGGGGGAATCAGCCCCAGCATTTT.